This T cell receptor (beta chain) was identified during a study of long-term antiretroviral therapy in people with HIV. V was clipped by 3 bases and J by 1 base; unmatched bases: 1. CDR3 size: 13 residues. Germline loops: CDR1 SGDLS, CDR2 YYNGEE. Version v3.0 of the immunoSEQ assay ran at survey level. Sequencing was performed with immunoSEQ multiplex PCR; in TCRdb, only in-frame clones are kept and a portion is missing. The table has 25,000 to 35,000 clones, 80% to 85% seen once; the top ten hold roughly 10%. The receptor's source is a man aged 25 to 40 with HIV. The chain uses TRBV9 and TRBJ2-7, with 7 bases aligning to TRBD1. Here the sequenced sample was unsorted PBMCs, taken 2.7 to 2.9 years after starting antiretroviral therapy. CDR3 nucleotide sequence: TGTGCCAGCAGCGCGGGACAGTCCTACGAGCAGTACTTC. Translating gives CASSAGQSYEQYF.